This TCR beta chain was recovered during a study of shared clonotypes between healthy human individuals. Study results and caveats: In contrast to clonotypes shared by all four donors, non-shared clonotypes had lower generation probabilities. Limited genetic and exposure-history diversity came from having few donors. Naive CD4 clonotypes overlapped across a few donors at about 5%.

Replicate PCRs run on sorted subsets employed 200 to 250 ng DNA, tens of thousands of T cell genomes. Sequencing was performed with immunoSEQ multiplex PCR; in TCRdb, only in-frame clones are kept and a portion is missing. There are 2 million to 2.5 million clones in the sample; 95% occur only once, and more than 0.1% lies in the top ten. In the case of this clone: Its specificity is unknown.

This CDR3 spans 16 amino acids. The germline V and J ends were trimmed by 2 bases and 5 bases, with 15 bases remaining between them. Germline V gene lookup returns CDR1 MNHNY and CDR2 SVGAGI (reference sequence). Sequencing was carried out using naive CD4+ T cells sorted from blood. As to subset: CD45RA+ positively selected. The chain is built from TRBV6-6 and TRBJ1-4, with D maybe TRBD1 (6 bases). This clonotype was obtained from a man younger than 35 in good health. In nucleotides, the CDR3 is TGTGCCAGCAGTTACACTTCGGGGGCTGCGAATGAAAAACTGTTTTTT. Translating it yields CASSYTSGAANEKLFF.